This T cell receptor (beta chain) comes out of a study of blood T cells in healthy people across ages. Study findings and constraints: With donor CMV status unknown, expanded clonotype changes were possibly confounded. Among T cells, TCR beta diversity per million cells dropped roughly linearly as age rose.

In this sample, this clonotype turned up many times. Its antigen remains unidentified. Through a sample-barcoded 5' primer and a J-beta primer mix, a second PCR was run for roughly 7 to 12 cycles. From the 5' RACE reads, TCRdb called clonotypes with MiXCR, one entry per CDR3 protein. This sample carries approximately 730,000 distinct CDR3 sequences, roughly 45% of them seen once, and the ten largest clones take 20% to 25%. The J segment lost 0 bases and the V segment lost 7 bases, leaving 10 bases of the junction unmatched. This CDR3 comprises 16 residues. The germline CDR1 and CDR2 sequences are MNHNS and SASEGT.

The sequenced material came from blood. The gene calls are TRBV6-1 and TRBJ2-3; 7 bases fit TRBD2. The receptor was derived from a woman aged 60-70 years in good health. Here the CDR3 reads CASILGTITSTDTQYF. DNA of the CDR3: TGTGCCAGCATCCTAGGGACTATAACTAGCACAGATACGCAGTATTTT.